The 27 T cell receptor beta chains given below trace back to one sample, sequenced in a study of blood T cell repertoires in COVID-19. The assay was immunoSEQ multiplex PCR, and TCRdb's table has in-frame clones only and misses some. The table has over 80,000 clones, around 87% seen once. What was sequenced was peripheral blood. These receptors originate from a human donor in a cohort sampled during active COVID-19.

This clone showed up just a few times. The V gene is TRBV27, the J gene TRBJ1-2; TRBD1 matches at 10 bases. Trimming removed 4 bases from V and 4 bases from J; junction bases left unmatched: 9. CDR1 and CDR2 (germline): MNHEY, SMNVEV (reference sequence). This CDR3 is 16 amino acids long. The CDR3 region is CASSSGQGVSFYGYTF. CDR3 sequence (DNA): TGTGCCAGCAGTTCTGGACAGGGGGTTTCCTTCTATGGCTACACCTTC.

J is TRBJ1-1 and V is TRBV28, with D uncertain. Trimming took 3 bases from V and 8 from J, leaving 7 bases between them. This CDR3 is built from 11 residues. The V gene's germline CDR1 is MDHEN and CDR2 SYDVKM. The CDR3 DNA reads as TGTGCCAGCAGTTTTCCATCCGAAGCTTTCTTT. It codes for CASSFPSEAFF.

The J gene is TRBJ2-5, the V gene TRBV18; a possible D gene is TRBD1 (6 bases). Germline V gives CDR1 KGHSH, CDR2 LQKENI. This CDR3 region has 13 residues. V was shortened by 4 bases and J by 2 bases, with 8 bases between the two germline ends. In DNA, the CDR3 is TGTGCCAGCTCACTTGGGACACAAGAGACCCAGTACTTC. The encoded protein is CASSLGTQETQYF.

The chain employs TRBV5-6 and TRBJ2-1, with 7 bases lining up with TRBD1. The CDR3 length is 16 residues. V shed 0 bases, J shed 9 bases, and the junction held 12 bases outside the gene matches. CDR1 SGHDT and CDR2 YYEEEE come from the germline V gene. CDR3 DNA sequence: TGTGCCAGCAGCTTGGGGACAGGAGGACCTGGGATTGAGCAGTTCTTC. Its protein product is CASSLGTGGPGIEQFF.

In its sample, this clone was seen once. The chain has TRBV6-4 and TRBJ2-6, with no clear D. V was trimmed by 6 bases and J by 1 base, leaving 4 bases between them. Per the germline V gene, CDR1 is MRHNA and CDR2 is SNTAGT. There are 13 residues in the CDR3. The CDR3 nucleotides read TGTGCCAGCAGCTCTTCTGGGGCCAACGTCCTGACTTTC. Translating it yields CASSSSGANVLTF.

The chain carries TRBV5-4 and TRBJ2-3, with TRBD1 identical over 10 bases. Germline loops: CDR1 SGHNT, CDR2 YYREEE (reference sequence). V was clipped by 3 bases and J by 0 bases; unmatched bases: 10. This CDR3 is built from 18 residues. This CDR3 reads CASSSRQGALISTDTQYF. The CDR3 region has the DNA TGTGCCAGCAGCTCCCGACAGGGGGCTTTGATTAGCACAGATACGCAGTATTTT.

The chain uses TRBV5-4 and TRBJ2-3, with 13 bases lining up with TRBD2. J was trimmed by 0 bases and V by 4 bases; bases with no gene match: 5. The CDR3 runs to 17 residues. Germline assignment: CDR1 SGHNT and CDR2 YYREEE (reference sequence). The DNA of the CDR3 is TGTGCCAGCAGCGGGGGGACTAGCGGGAAAAGCACAGATACGCAGTATTTT. The encoded protein is CASSGGTSGKSTDTQYF.

The chain couples TRBV28 to TRBJ2-2; D may be TRBD1 (5 bases). This CDR3 is built from 15 residues. Looked up from germline, CDR1 is MDHEN and CDR2 is SYDVKM. Trimming pared 3 bases from V and 0 bases from J, leaving 8 bases between. The CDR3 loop reads CASSFWTTNTGELFF. DNA of the CDR3: TGTGCCAGCAGTTTTTGGACAACGAACACCGGGGAGCTGTTTTTT.

The chain employs TRBV7-8 and TRBJ2-3; 10 nucleotides line up with TRBD1. Per the germline V gene, CDR1 is SGHVS and CDR2 is FQNEAQ. There are 17 residues in the CDR3. Trimming removed 6 bases from V and 2 bases from J; junction bases left unmatched: 11. The CDR3 region is CASRLGGQGYYTDTQYF. In DNA, the CDR3 is TGTGCCAGCAGACTGGGGGGACAGGGGTATTACACAGATACGCAGTATTTT.

V and J are TRBV5-8 and TRBJ1-2; 7 bases agree with TRBD1. Germline values: CDR1 SGHTS, CDR2 YDEGEE. Trimming cost V 4 bases and J 0 bases; bases outside gene matches: 3. The CDR3 length is 14 residues. This CDR3 is CASSGGQPNYGYTF. The CDR3 region has the DNA TGTGCCAGCAGCGGGGGACAGCCTAACTATGGCTACACCTTC.

The chain has TRBV5-1 and TRBJ2-2, with 8 bases aligning to TRBD2. V trimming: 3 bases; J trimming: 6 bases; junction bases outside the gene matches: 10. Germline CDR1 is SGHRS and CDR2 is YFSETQ. The CDR3 extends over 16 amino acids. For the CDR3, the DNA is TGCGCCAGCAGCTCGAACCAGCGGGAGCGTGCCGGGGAGCTGTTTTTT. This gives the protein CASSSNQRERAGELFF. The variable domain in full, completed from reference TRBV5-1 and TRBJ2-2, reads KAGVTQTPRYLIKTRGQQVTLSCSPISGHRSVSWYQQTPGQGLQFLFEYFSETQRNKGNFPGRFSGRQFSNSRSEMNVSTLELGDSALYLCASSSNQRERAGELFFGEGSRLTVL.

The chain recombines TRBV28 with TRBJ2-2; TRBD2 matches at 11 bases. The CDR3 spans 19 residues. The germline V gene has CDR1 MDHEN and CDR2 SYDVKM. V was clipped by 5 bases and J by 5 bases; unmatched bases: 16. The CDR3 loop is CASSPRGGLAGGRTGELFF. The CDR3 DNA follows: TGTGCCAGCAGTCCAAGAGGGGGGCTAGCGGGAGGAAGGACCGGGGAGCTGTTTTTT.

The chain carries TRBV28 and TRBJ2-1; 8 nucleotides align to TRBD2. V gave up 6 bases and J gave up 8 bases; unmatched junction bases: 6. CDR3 length equals 13 residues. The germline CDR1 and CDR2 sequences are MDHEN and SYDVKM. For the CDR3, the DNA is TGTGCCAGCAGCGGCGGGAGGTTCTATGAGCAGTTCTTC. The encoded protein is CASSGGRFYEQFF.

The chain carries TRBV4-1 and TRBJ2-3; 9 bases map to TRBD1. Germline V gene data show CDR1 as MGHRA and CDR2 as YSYEKL. V trimming: 3 bases; J trimming: 3 bases; junction bases outside the gene matches: 10. The CDR3 is 17 amino acids. The chain's CDR3 is CASSHLRDRVRTDTQYF. In nucleotides, the CDR3 is TGCGCCAGCAGCCACTTACGGGACAGGGTGAGGACAGATACGCAGTATTTT.

This chain links TRBV12-3 or TRBV12-4 with TRBJ2-1, with 7 nucleotides matching TRBD1. J lost 9 bases, V lost 6 bases, and 2 bases had no gene match. This CDR3 comprises 11 residues. CDR3 sequence reads: CASRQGFEQFF. As DNA, the CDR3 is TGTGCCAGCAGACAGGGGTTTGAGCAGTTCTTC.

In DNA form, the CDR3 reads TGTGCCAGCAGCCGAAAGGAACAGAACCTTTACGAGCAGTACTTC. This codes for CASSRKEQNLYEQYF. The genes are TRBV14 and TRBJ2-7; D gene unclear. Looked up from germline, CDR1 is SGHDN and CDR2 is FVKESK. V was pared by 4 bases and J by 4 bases, with 17 bases between. The CDR3 extends over 15 amino acids.

This chain joins TRBV6-5 and TRBJ2-1; D is unresolved. Germline CDR1 MNHEY, CDR2 SVGAGI. The CDR3 spans 14 residues. V was trimmed by 6 bases and J by 1 base, leaving 10 bases between them. DNA for the CDR3: TGTGCCAGCAGCCTGACTGGATCCTACAATGAGCAGTTCTTC. Protein sequence: CASSLTGSYNEQFF.

Here the CDR3 reads CASSSGGHTEAFF. For the CDR3, the DNA is TGTGCCAGCAGCTCCGGGGGTCACACTGAAGCTTTCTTT. V and J are TRBV3-1 (or the pseudogene TRBV3-2) and TRBJ1-1; tentatively, D is TRBD1 (5 bases). Germline V CDR1 and CDR2: LGHDT, YNNKEL (reference sequence). V was cut by 5 bases and J by 3 bases, with 10 bases left in between. The CDR3 has 13 amino acids.

The rearrangement joins TRBV23-1 to TRBJ1-5; the D gene is possibly TRBD1 (6 bases). TRBV23-1 is an open reading frame, and its role is uncertain. CDR3 size: 12 residues. V lost 10 bases and J 5 bases, leaving 12 bases between the germline ends. The CDR3 sequence: CAKKQGDQPQHF. Here the CDR3 DNA reads TGCGCCAAAAAACAGGGCGATCAGCCCCAGCATTTT.

J is TRBJ1-5 and V is TRBV4-1; TRBD1 aligns across 7 bases. Looked up from germline, CDR1 is MGHRA and CDR2 is YSYEKL. V shed 0 bases and J 5 bases; nucleotides not matched to a gene: 7. This CDR3 contains 16 residues. CDR3 sequence: CASSQDRGAGDQPQHF. The CDR3 nucleotides are TGCGCCAGCAGCCAAGACAGGGGGGCCGGCGATCAGCCCCAGCATTTT.

The rearrangement joins TRBV7-8 to TRBJ1-2, with 8 nucleotides matching TRBD1. The germline V gene encodes CDR1 SGHVS and CDR2 FQNEAQ. This CDR3 has 14 amino acids. Trimming at V came to 5 bases and at J to 2 bases, leaving 4 bases not matched to a gene. CDR3 loop: CASSPWTGNYGYTF. CDR3 DNA sequence: TGTGCCAGCAGCCCATGGACAGGGAACTATGGCTACACCTTC.

The rearrangement links TRBV4-2 to TRBJ2-1, with TRBD2 matching 7 bases. This CDR3 is 16 amino acids long. The V gene end was trimmed by 2 bases and the J gene end by 0 bases; junction bases not matched to a gene: 4. Germline V gives CDR1 LGHNA, CDR2 YNFKEQ. In DNA form, the CDR3 reads TGTGCCAGCAGCCAACCCGGGAGGATCTCCTACAATGAGCAGTTCTTC. This translates into CASSQPGRISYNEQFF.

The rearrangement uses TRBV7-3 and TRBJ2-7; 14 nucleotides align to TRBD2. This CDR3 spans 15 amino acids. The germline gives CDR1 SGHTA, CDR2 FQGTGA. Unmatched junction bases numbered 2, after V lost 2 bases and J lost 5 bases. CDR3 nucleotide sequence: TGTGCCAGCAGCTTACTGGGACTAGCGGGAGACGAGCAGTACTTC. Amino acids: CASSLLGLAGDEQYF.

The chain recombines TRBV7-2 with TRBJ1-5; TRBD1 might be the D (5 bases). Per the germline V gene, CDR1 is SGHTA and CDR2 is FQGNSA. The CDR3 contains 15 residues. With 4 bases removed from V and 3 bases from J, the gap between germline ends came to 13 bases. The CDR3 spells CASSSNGGVNQPQHF. The CDR3 bases are TGTGCCAGCAGCTCAAATGGGGGGGTCAATCAGCCCCAGCATTTT. Looking up the rest from reference TRBV7-2 and TRBJ1-5 gives the full variable domain: GAGVSQSPSNKVTEKGKDVELRCDPISGHTALYWYRQSLGQGLEFLIYFQGNSAPDKSGLPSDRFSAERTGGSVSTLTIQRTQQEDSAVYLCASSSNGGVNQPQHFGDGTRLSIL.

The chain recombines TRBV6-1 with TRBJ2-2; D is unclear. V dropped 2 bases and J dropped 4 bases, with 11 bases sitting between them. CDR3 size: 15 residues. The germline V gene encodes CDR1 MNHNS and CDR2 SASEGT. CDR3 DNA: TGTGCCAGCAGTGAAATGTCCCTCAGCACCGGGGAGCTGTTTTTT. It encodes CASSEMSLSTGELFF.

V is TRBV11-2 and J is TRBJ1-1; 9 nucleotides agree with TRBD1. Looked up from germline, CDR1 is SGHAT and CDR2 is FQNNGV. The ends lost 3 bases at V and 1 base at J; junction bases unmatched: 3. The length of the CDR3 is 15 residues. CDR3 sequence: CASSFDRGANTEAFF. The DNA of the CDR3 is TGTGCCAGCAGCTTCGACAGGGGGGCGAACACTGAAGCTTTCTTT.

V gene TRBV6-5 combines with J gene TRBJ2-7; 8 nucleotides match TRBD2. This CDR3 contains 14 residues. The V gene's germline CDR1 is MNHEY and CDR2 SVGAGI. The V and J ends lost 6 bases and 5 bases, in that order; junction bases with no gene match: 9. The CDR3 region is CASSPGTSTNEQYF. As DNA, the CDR3 is TGTGCCAGCAGCCCCGGGACTAGTACCAACGAGCAGTACTTC.